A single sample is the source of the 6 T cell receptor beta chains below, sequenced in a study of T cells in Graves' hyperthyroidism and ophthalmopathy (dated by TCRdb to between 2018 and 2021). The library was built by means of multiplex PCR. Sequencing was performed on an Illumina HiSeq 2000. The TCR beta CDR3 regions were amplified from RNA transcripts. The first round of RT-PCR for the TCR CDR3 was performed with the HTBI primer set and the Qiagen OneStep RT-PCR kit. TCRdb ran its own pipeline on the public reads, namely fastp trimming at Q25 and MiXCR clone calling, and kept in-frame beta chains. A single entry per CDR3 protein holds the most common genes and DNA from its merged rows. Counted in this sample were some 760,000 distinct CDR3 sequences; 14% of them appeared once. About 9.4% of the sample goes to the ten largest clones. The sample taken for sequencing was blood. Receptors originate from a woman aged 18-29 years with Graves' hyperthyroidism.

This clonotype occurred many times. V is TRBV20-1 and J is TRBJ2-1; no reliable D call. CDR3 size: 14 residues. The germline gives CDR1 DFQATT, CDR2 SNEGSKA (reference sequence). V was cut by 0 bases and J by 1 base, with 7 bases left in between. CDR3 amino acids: CSARDPSSYNEQFF. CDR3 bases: TGCAGTGCTAGAGACCCGAGTTCCTACAATGAGCAGTTCTTC.

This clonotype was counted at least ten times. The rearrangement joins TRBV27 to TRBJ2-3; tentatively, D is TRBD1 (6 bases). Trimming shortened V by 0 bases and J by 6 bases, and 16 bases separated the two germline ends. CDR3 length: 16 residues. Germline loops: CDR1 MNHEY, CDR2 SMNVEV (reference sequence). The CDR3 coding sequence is TGTGCCAGCAGTTTATCTTGGGGGCCAGCTATGGATACGCAGTATTTT. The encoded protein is CASSLSWGPAMDTQYF.

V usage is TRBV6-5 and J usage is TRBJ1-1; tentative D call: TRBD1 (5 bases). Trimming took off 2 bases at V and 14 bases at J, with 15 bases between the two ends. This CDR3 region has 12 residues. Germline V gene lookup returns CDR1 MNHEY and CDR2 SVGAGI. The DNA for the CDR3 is TGTGCCAGCAGTTACACCGACAGCGCCCCATTCTTT. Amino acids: CASSYTDSAPFF.

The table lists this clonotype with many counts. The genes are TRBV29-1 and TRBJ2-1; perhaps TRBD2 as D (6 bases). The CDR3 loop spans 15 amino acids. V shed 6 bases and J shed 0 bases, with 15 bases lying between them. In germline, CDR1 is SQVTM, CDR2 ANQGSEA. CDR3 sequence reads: CSVVGLLHSYNEQFF. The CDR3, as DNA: TGCAGCGTGGTGGGACTCCTCCACTCCTACAATGAGCAGTTCTTC.

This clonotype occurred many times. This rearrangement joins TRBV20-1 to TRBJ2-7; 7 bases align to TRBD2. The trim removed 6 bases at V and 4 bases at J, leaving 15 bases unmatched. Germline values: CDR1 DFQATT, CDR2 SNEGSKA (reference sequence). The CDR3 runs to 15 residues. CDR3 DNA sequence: TGCAGTGCCCTCCCTGGTGGGAGGGCCGGTTACGAGCAGTACTTC. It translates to CSALPGGRAGYEQYF.

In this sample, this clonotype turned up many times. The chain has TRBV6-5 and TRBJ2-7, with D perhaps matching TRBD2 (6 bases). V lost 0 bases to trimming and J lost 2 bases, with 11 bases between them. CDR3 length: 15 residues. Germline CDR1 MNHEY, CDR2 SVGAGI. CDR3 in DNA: TGTGCCAGCAGTTACTCGGGGACTGCGACCTACGAGCAGTACTTC. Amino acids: CASSYSGTATYEQYF.